A selection of T cell receptor beta chains follows, all from one sample in a study of blood T cells in healthy people across ages. MiXCR was run by TCRdb on the 5' RACE reads, yielding one entry per CDR3 protein. Altogether some 1.1 million distinct CDR3 sequences are present, more than 30% being singletons, with the ten largest covering about an eighth. The sample comprised blood. All receptors derive from a young man in good health. The CDR3 runs from the conserved cysteine through the conserved F or W. D genes are given only for firm matches. Where a row states a size, it is once, few, many or the class of an expanded clone; other rows omit it.

j_call: TRBJ2-1; clone_size: .; cdr3_length: 15; d_call: .; v_call: TRBV9; cdr3_aa: CASSPRTGPYNEQFF; cdr3_nt: TGTGCCTCCTCACCCAGGACGGGCCCTTACAATGAGCAGTTCTTC
j_call: TRBJ2-7; clone_size: few; cdr3_length: 15; d_call: .; v_call: TRBV12-3/TRBV12-4; cdr3_aa: CASSFSWTALYEQYF; cdr3_nt: TGTGCCAGCAGTTTCTCGTGGACAGCCCTCTACGAGCAGTACTTC
j_call: TRBJ1-6; clone_size: .; cdr3_length: 19; d_call: .; v_call: TRBV4-3; cdr3_aa: CASSQKAGRLSSYNSPLHF; cdr3_nt: TGCGCCAGCAGCCAAAAAGCGGGACGGCTAAGCTCCTATAATTCACCCCTCCACTTT
j_call: TRBJ1-2; clone_size: .; cdr3_length: 12; d_call: .; v_call: TRBV5-6; cdr3_aa: CASSLRTYGYTF; cdr3_nt: TGTGCCAGCAGCTTACGGACCTATGGCTACACCTTC
j_call: TRBJ2-1; clone_size: .; cdr3_length: 12; d_call: TRBD2; v_call: TRBV20-1; cdr3_aa: CSAAGGLNEQFF; cdr3_nt: TGCAGTGCCGCGGGGGGGCTTAATGAGCAGTTCTTC
j_call: TRBJ1-2; clone_size: .; cdr3_length: 13; d_call: TRBD1; v_call: TRBV20-1; cdr3_aa: CSASQTGGKGYTF; cdr3_nt: TGCAGTGCTAGTCAGACAGGGGGCAAAGGCTACACCTTC
j_call: TRBJ2-1; clone_size: .; cdr3_length: 14; d_call: TRBD1; v_call: TRBV20-1; cdr3_aa: CSAVPGQGQETQFF; cdr3_nt: TGCAGTGCTGTGCCGGGACAGGGACAAGAGACCCAGTTCTTC
j_call: TRBJ2-7; clone_size: once; cdr3_length: 15; d_call: TRBD1; v_call: TRBV20-1; cdr3_aa: CSATGGASSYNEQYF; cdr3_nt: TGCAGTGCCACAGGGGGAGCCAGCTCCTACAATGAGCAGTACTTC
j_call: TRBJ1-6; clone_size: .; cdr3_length: 15; d_call: .; v_call: TRBV7-2; cdr3_aa: CASSSGWGRDSPLHF; cdr3_nt: TGTGCCAGCAGCTCCGGTTGGGGTAGGGATTCACCCCTCCACTTT
j_call: TRBJ2-3; clone_size: .; cdr3_length: 15; d_call: .; v_call: TRBV18; cdr3_aa: CASSLWGQDTDTQYF; cdr3_nt: TGCGCCAGCTCTTTGTGGGGACAAGACACAGATACGCAGTATTTT
j_call: TRBJ1-2; clone_size: .; cdr3_length: 13; d_call: .; v_call: TRBV20-1; cdr3_aa: CSARVAVGHGYTF; cdr3_nt: TGCAGTGCTAGAGTGGCGGTAGGTCATGGCTACACCTTC
j_call: TRBJ2-6; clone_size: .; cdr3_length: 16; d_call: .; v_call: TRBV12-3/TRBV12-4; cdr3_aa: CASSSGQPSGANVLTF; cdr3_nt: TGTGCCAGCAGCTCCGGACAGCCCTCTGGGGCCAACGTCCTGACTTTC
j_call: TRBJ1-2; clone_size: .; cdr3_length: 15; d_call: .; v_call: TRBV29-1; cdr3_aa: CSVEDESRSVYGYTF; cdr3_nt: TGCAGCGTTGAAGATGAGAGTCGCTCTGTGTATGGCTACACCTTC
j_call: TRBJ2-1; clone_size: few; cdr3_length: 12; d_call: .; v_call: TRBV12-3/TRBV12-4; cdr3_aa: CASSLRISEQFF; cdr3_nt: TGTGCCAGCAGTTTAAGGATCTCGGAGCAGTTCTTC
j_call: TRBJ2-1; clone_size: few; cdr3_length: 13; d_call: .; v_call: TRBV11-2; cdr3_aa: CASSLGSNYEQFF; cdr3_nt: TGTGCCAGCAGCTTAGGTTCGAACTATGAGCAGTTCTTC
j_call: TRBJ2-1; clone_size: few; cdr3_length: 16; d_call: TRBD1; v_call: TRBV6-5; cdr3_aa: CASSWTGRSSYNEQFF; cdr3_nt: TGTGCCAGCAGTTGGACAGGCAGAAGCTCCTACAATGAGCAGTTCTTC
j_call: TRBJ1-2; clone_size: few; cdr3_length: 13; d_call: .; v_call: TRBV7-2; cdr3_aa: CASNQSPSYGYTF; cdr3_nt: TGTGCCAGCAACCAATCCCCCTCCTATGGCTACACCTTC
j_call: TRBJ2-7; clone_size: .; cdr3_length: 16; d_call: TRBD1; v_call: TRBV7-2; cdr3_aa: CASSQARDRGYNEQYF; cdr3_nt: TGTGCCAGCAGCCAGGCCCGGGACAGGGGATACAATGAGCAGTACTTC
j_call: TRBJ2-3; clone_size: once; cdr3_length: 12; d_call: .; v_call: TRBV7-2; cdr3_aa: CASSLRSPTQYF; cdr3_nt: TGTGCCAGCAGCTTACGAAGTCCTACGCAGTATTTT
j_call: TRBJ1-2; clone_size: few; cdr3_length: 16; d_call: TRBD1; v_call: TRBV30; cdr3_aa: CAWSARTGFALDGYTF; cdr3_nt: TGTGCCTGGAGTGCCCGGACAGGGTTTGCCCTAGATGGCTACACCTTC
j_call: TRBJ1-1; clone_size: few; cdr3_length: 13; d_call: .; v_call: TRBV7-6; cdr3_aa: CASSPLKNTEAFF; cdr3_nt: TGTGCCAGCAGCCCCTTAAAGAACACTGAAGCTTTCTTT
j_call: TRBJ1-2; clone_size: few; cdr3_length: 14; d_call: .; v_call: TRBV10-3; cdr3_aa: CAISERPFNYGYTF; cdr3_nt: TGTGCCATCAGTGAGCGGCCCTTTAACTATGGCTACACCTTC
j_call: TRBJ1-1; clone_size: .; cdr3_length: 16; d_call: TRBD1; v_call: TRBV6-5; cdr3_aa: CASSYSNRGLGTEAFF; cdr3_nt: TGTGCCAGCAGTTACTCGAATAGGGGGCTGGGCACTGAAGCTTTCTTT
j_call: TRBJ2-3; clone_size: few; cdr3_length: 16; d_call: TRBD2; v_call: TRBV3-1; cdr3_aa: CASSQDASGAGGTQYF; cdr3_nt: TGTGCCAGCAGCCAAGATGCCAGCGGGGCCGGCGGTACGCAGTATTTT
j_call: TRBJ2-2; clone_size: .; cdr3_length: 17; d_call: .; v_call: TRBV6-2/TRBV6-3; cdr3_aa: CASRGLWSTANTGELFF; cdr3_nt: TGTGCCAGCAGAGGGCTATGGTCGACAGCGAACACCGGGGAGCTGTTTTTT
j_call: TRBJ1-5; clone_size: .; cdr3_length: 15; d_call: TRBD1; v_call: TRBV18; cdr3_aa: CASSRQTGSDQPQHF; cdr3_nt: TGTGCCAGCTCACGGCAGACAGGGTCGGATCAGCCCCAGCATTTT
j_call: TRBJ1-1; clone_size: .; cdr3_length: 16; d_call: TRBD1; v_call: TRBV5-1; cdr3_aa: CASSYTGGSENTEAFF; cdr3_nt: TGCGCCAGCAGTTATACAGGGGGCAGCGAGAACACTGAAGCTTTCTTT
j_call: TRBJ1-4; clone_size: .; cdr3_length: 16; d_call: .; v_call: TRBV5-1; cdr3_aa: CASSLRRASANEKLFF; cdr3_nt: TGCGCCAGCAGCTTGAGACGTGCGTCAGCTAATGAAAAACTGTTTTTT
j_call: TRBJ1-1; clone_size: few; cdr3_length: 15; d_call: .; v_call: TRBV10-3; cdr3_aa: CAISESPGSNTEAFF; cdr3_nt: TGTGCCATCAGTGAGAGTCCAGGGTCGAACACTGAAGCTTTCTTT
j_call: TRBJ1-2; clone_size: few; cdr3_length: 14; d_call: .; v_call: TRBV12-3/TRBV12-4; cdr3_aa: CASSWDEAEDGYTF; cdr3_nt: TGTGCCAGCAGTTGGGATGAGGCTGAAGATGGCTACACCTTC
j_call: TRBJ2-1; clone_size: .; cdr3_length: 15; d_call: .; v_call: TRBV5-1; cdr3_aa: CASSPALGGDNEQFF; cdr3_nt: TGCGCCAGCAGTCCCGCTTTGGGGGGAGACAATGAGCAGTTCTTC
j_call: TRBJ1-5; clone_size: many; cdr3_length: 13; d_call: .; v_call: TRBV4-3; cdr3_aa: CASSQVRDQPQHF; cdr3_nt: TGCGCCAGCAGCCAAGTCAGGGATCAGCCCCAGCATTTT
j_call: TRBJ2-3; clone_size: .; cdr3_length: 14; d_call: .; v_call: TRBV7-2; cdr3_aa: CASSPRTSRDTQYF; cdr3_nt: TGTGCCAGCAGCCCCCGAACCTCTAGAGATACGCAGTATTTT
j_call: TRBJ1-6; clone_size: once; cdr3_length: 17; d_call: .; v_call: TRBV4-1; cdr3_aa: CASSQGQARRLNSPLHF; cdr3_nt: TGCGCCAGCAGCCAAGGGCAGGCAAGACGATTAAATTCACCCCTCCACTTT
j_call: TRBJ1-4; clone_size: .; cdr3_length: 17; d_call: TRBD1; v_call: TRBV12-3/TRBV12-4; cdr3_aa: CASSLGDRARFNEKPFF; cdr3_nt: TGTGCCAGCAGTTTGGGGGACAGGGCCCGATTTAATGAAAAACCGTTTTTT
j_call: TRBJ1-1; clone_size: .; cdr3_length: 12; d_call: .; v_call: TRBV20-1; cdr3_aa: CSALSRGQAAFF; cdr3_nt: TGCAGTGCCCTGAGTCGGGGGCAGGCAGCTTTCTTT
j_call: TRBJ1-1; clone_size: .; cdr3_length: 12; d_call: .; v_call: TRBV6-6; cdr3_aa: CASSSGGRQAFF; cdr3_nt: TGTGCCAGCAGTTCTGGGGGACGGCAAGCTTTCTTT
j_call: TRBJ2-7; clone_size: few; cdr3_length: 15; d_call: TRBD1; v_call: TRBV9; cdr3_aa: CASSVPRQGVYEQYF; cdr3_nt: TGTGCCAGCAGCGTACCCAGACAGGGGGTCTACGAGCAGTACTTC
j_call: TRBJ1-6; clone_size: .; cdr3_length: 15; d_call: .; v_call: TRBV27; cdr3_aa: CASSLMARLNSPLHF; cdr3_nt: TGTGCCAGCAGTTTGATGGCCAGACTTAATTCACCCCTCCACTTT
j_call: TRBJ1-5; clone_size: .; cdr3_length: 15; d_call: TRBD1; v_call: TRBV7-2; cdr3_aa: CASSYRDRGNQPQHF; cdr3_nt: TGTGCCAGCAGCTACCGGGACAGGGGGAATCAGCCCCAGCATTTT
j_call: TRBJ2-7; clone_size: .; cdr3_length: 16; d_call: .; v_call: TRBV28; cdr3_aa: CANSPSHSKRSYEQYF; cdr3_nt: TGTGCCAACAGCCCGTCACATAGCAAAAGAAGCTACGAGCAGTACTTC
j_call: TRBJ1-6; clone_size: .; cdr3_length: 15; d_call: .; v_call: TRBV4-1; cdr3_aa: CASSQETGLLSPPHF; cdr3_nt: TGCGCCAGCAGCCAAGAGACCGGATTACTCTCACCCCCCCACTTT
j_call: TRBJ2-1; clone_size: .; cdr3_length: 10; d_call: .; v_call: TRBV29-1; cdr3_aa: CSVVKGQEFF; cdr3_nt: TGCAGCGTTGTTAAAGGTCAGGAGTTCTTC
j_call: TRBJ2-1; clone_size: .; cdr3_length: 16; d_call: TRBD2; v_call: TRBV15; cdr3_aa: CATSRPFTSGYNKQFF; cdr3_nt: TGTGCCACCAGCAGACCCTTTACTAGCGGCTACAATAAGCAGTTCTTC
j_call: TRBJ2-7; clone_size: .; cdr3_length: 13; d_call: .; v_call: TRBV6-6; cdr3_aa: CASSYSLNYEQYF; cdr3_nt: TGTGCCAGCAGTTATTCCCTGAACTACGAGCAGTACTTC
j_call: TRBJ1-2; clone_size: .; cdr3_length: 17; d_call: .; v_call: TRBV7-9; cdr3_aa: CASSLEGAGTFSYGYTF; cdr3_nt: TGTGCCAGCAGCTTAGAAGGAGCCGGGACGTTCTCCTATGGCTACACCTTC